This TCR beta chain was recovered during a study of T cells after yellow fever vaccination. TCRdb used MiXCR to reprocess the 5' RACE reads, holding one entry per CDR3 protein. The sample contains a few hundred thousand distinct CDR3 sequences, approximately 8% of which appear only once. V shed 4 bases and J shed 6 bases, with 17 bases lying between them. This CDR3 has 15 amino acids. Germline-derived CDR1 and CDR2 are SGHRS and YFSETQ. Sequencing used PBMCs, obtained more than 40 days after the first yellow fever vaccination. The genes are TRBV5-1 and TRBJ2-1; the D gene could be TRBD1 or TRBD2 (5 bases each). The receptor's source is a man aged 18 to 29 who received the YFV17D yellow fever vaccine. For the CDR3, the DNA is TGCGCCAGCAGCCCGCTTTCGGGGCCCTCCAATGAGCAGTTCTTC. The encoded protein is CASSPLSGPSNEQFF.